This T cell receptor beta chain was sequenced during a study of blood T cells in healthy people across ages. Together with a sample-barcoded 5' primer, a J-beta primer mix was included in a second PCR lasting about 7 to 12 cycles. TCRdb analysed the 5' RACE reads with MiXCR anew, one entry per CDR3 protein. Of almost 550,000 distinct CDR3 sequences listed, 20% to 30% are singletons. Deletions cut 2 bases from V and 0 bases from J, with 9 bases between. Germline CDR1 SGHTA, CDR2 FQGNSA. The CDR3 covers 15 residues. This sample also appeared in a second study, on T cells of mothers and their children.

The receptor's source is a boy aged 5-17 years in good health. The sample taken for sequencing was blood. The J gene is TRBJ2-3, the V gene TRBV7-2, with D perhaps TRBD1 (6 bases). The CDR3 bases are TGTGCCAGCAGCTTAAACCAGGGGAGCACAGATACGCAGTATTTT. This gives the protein CASSLNQGSTDTQYF.